This TCR delta chain was identified in a study of γδ T cells in repeated Plasmodium falciparum infection. Study at large: Four controlled malaria infections with P. falciparum NF54 spanned about 600 days. General study results and limits: Waves of new clonotype selection appeared after repeated controlled infections in Vdelta2-negative, largely Vdelta1+, gammadelta T cells.

Flow sorting of PBMC yielded separate Vgamma9/Vdelta2+ and Vdelta2-negative gammadelta T cell populations for bulk repertoire analysis. The CDR3 contains 19 residues. Germline CDR1 and CDR2: GEAIGNYY and EKD. V lost 3 bases to trimming and J lost 0 bases; unmatched junction nucleotides: 16. In regard to this clone: The antigen remains undetermined. Translating this DNA gives a protein that differs at residue 5 from the TCRdb one, which belongs to a much larger clone; a read error is likely, and the protein shown is this translation.

TCRdb fed the multiplex PCR reads into CATT to redo clone calling. The sample includes over 90,000 delta-chain clones, approximately 0.92% seen only once; the top ten take just under 10%. The specimen sequenced was gamma-delta T cells from blood. This chain links TRDV2 with TRDJ1; 9 nucleotides match TRDD3. Germline matching of the DNA provided the J gene here, since TCRdb leaves it blank. The source is a pool of human donors (malaria-infected and uninfected, not separated). CDR3: CACDSGLGDSQFYTDKLIF. The CDR3 DNA is TGTGCCTGTGACTCCGGTCTGGGGGATTCTCAATTTTACACCGATAAACTCATCTTT.